This T cell receptor beta chain was identified during a study of naive and memory T cell subsets. The study, taken as a whole, reports: Possibly reflecting memory cells re-expressing CD45RA, a few larger clonotypes occurred in naive repertoires, especially CD8.

As concerns this clonotype: Antigen: not known.

Two oligonucleotides, mixed equimolar, formed the beta constant-region primer covering TRBC1 and TRBC2. Four rounds of PCR amplified the ligated cDNA using nested alpha and beta constant-region primers plus SP2. TCRdb used MiXCR to reprocess the UMI-ligation and nested PCR reads, holding one entry per CDR3 protein. This sample has 90,000 to 120,000 distinct CDR3 sequences, with approximately 14% found just once. In germline, CDR1 is LNHDA, CDR2 SQIVND (reference sequence). V lost 6 bases and J 7 bases, leaving 12 bases between the germline ends. CDR3 length equals 13 residues. The sequencing sample was made of naive CD8+ T cells from blood. The rearrangement joins TRBV19 to TRBJ2-2; a possible D gene is TRBD2 (6 bases). The TCR comes from a human donor in good health. The CDR3 sequence is CASRLRGDGELFF. Here the CDR3 DNA reads TGTGCCAGTAGACTCCGCGGGGACGGGGAGCTGTTTTTT.